The rows below give T cell receptor beta chains drawn from one sample of a study of T cell changes during pregnancy in multiple sclerosis. Using immunoSEQ multiplex PCR, the repertoire was profiled, and TCRdb retains in-frame clones only, with some absent. The sample has around 20,000 clones, about 90% seen once. Specimen: CD8+ T cells from peripheral blood mononuclear cells, collected after pregnancy. The source is a female donor in good health, enrolled as a control in a pregnancy study. Each CDR3 is given with its conserved first and last residue. Each record gives: V gene, J gene, CDR3 protein.

v_gene: TRBV10-2
j_gene: TRBJ1-2
CDR3aa: CASSNTGQGADYGYTF

v_gene: TRBV7-9
j_gene: TRBJ2-3
CDR3aa: CASLGHSTDTQYF

v_gene: TRBV19
j_gene: TRBJ2-2
CDR3aa: CASSYRGAGELFF

v_gene: TRBV13
j_gene: TRBJ2-1
CDR3aa: CASSGPTSGGYNEQFF

v_gene: TRBV9
j_gene: TRBJ1-2
CDR3aa: CASSSGAGQVYGYTF

v_gene: TRBV5-6
j_gene: TRBJ2-7
CDR3aa: CASSDTTYEQYF

v_gene: TRBV4-2
j_gene: TRBJ2-1
CDR3aa: CASSHLGGTYNEQFF

v_gene: TRBV6-1
j_gene: TRBJ1-2
CDR3aa: CASSDVDRHLYYGYTF

v_gene: TRBV5-6
j_gene: TRBJ2-1
CDR3aa: CASSLGANNEQFF

v_gene: TRBV9
j_gene: TRBJ2-7
CDR3aa: CASSVDIPYEQYF

v_gene: TRBV7-2
j_gene: TRBJ2-7
CDR3aa: CASSDPRQTTYEQYF

v_gene: TRBV5-6
j_gene: TRBJ1-1
CDR3aa: CASRDGIGTEAFF

v_gene: TRBV27
j_gene: TRBJ1-2
CDR3aa: CASSPSGTGGYGYTF

v_gene: TRBV29-1
j_gene: TRBJ2-7
CDR3aa: CSAWTSGGSGIYEQYF

v_gene: TRBV27
j_gene: TRBJ2-7
CDR3aa: CASSSYGQAYEQYF

v_gene: TRBV4-3
j_gene: TRBJ2-7
CDR3aa: CASSQGRSSVYEQYF

v_gene: TRBV19
j_gene: TRBJ2-3
CDR3aa: CASSAPGGTDTQYF

v_gene: TRBV2
j_gene: TRBJ1-1
CDR3aa: CASYGGAQAFF

v_gene: TRBV7-6
j_gene: TRBJ1-1
CDR3aa: CASSFGDSFGTEAFF

v_gene: TRBV18
j_gene: TRBJ1-5
CDR3aa: CASSPGGGAINIQPQHF

v_gene: TRBV6-4
j_gene: TRBJ2-3
CDR3aa: CASSSGSTDTQYF

v_gene: TRBV27
j_gene: TRBJ1-2
CDR3aa: CASSAGRGYYGYTF

v_gene: TRBV2
j_gene: TRBJ2-1
CDR3aa: CASSDQGHEQFF

v_gene: TRBV7-8
j_gene: TRBJ2-7
CDR3aa: CASSQGEGQGFYEQYF

v_gene: TRBV29-1
j_gene: TRBJ2-1
CDR3aa: CSAQGTRGQDEREQFF

v_gene: TRBV7-9
j_gene: TRBJ1-1
CDR3aa: CASSPPGGGHTEAFF

v_gene: TRBV9
j_gene: TRBJ1-3
CDR3aa: CASSVNSGTTAAGNTIYF

v_gene: TRBV7-2
j_gene: TRBJ2-1
CDR3aa: CASFLAWSSYNEQFF

v_gene: TRBV29-1
j_gene: TRBJ2-7
CDR3aa: CSVELAVGEQYF